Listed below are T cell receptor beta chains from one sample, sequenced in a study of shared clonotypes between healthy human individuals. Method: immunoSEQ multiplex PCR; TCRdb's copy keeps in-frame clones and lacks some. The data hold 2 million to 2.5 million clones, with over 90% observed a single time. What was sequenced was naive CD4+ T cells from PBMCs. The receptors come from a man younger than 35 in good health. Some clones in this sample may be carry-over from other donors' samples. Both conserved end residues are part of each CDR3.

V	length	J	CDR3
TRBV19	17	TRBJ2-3	CASTGTSGRRITDTQYF
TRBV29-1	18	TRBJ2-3	CSVRTGTSGSLGTDTQYF
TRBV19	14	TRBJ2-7	CASSIAGAREEQYF
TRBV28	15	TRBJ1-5	CASSGGGQGIRPQHF
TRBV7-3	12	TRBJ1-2	CASSFEGYGYTF
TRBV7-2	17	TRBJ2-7	CASSPAGASGRAWEQYF
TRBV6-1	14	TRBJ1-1	CASSEQPRTEMAFF
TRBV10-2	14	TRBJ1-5	CASSDRTGDQPQHF
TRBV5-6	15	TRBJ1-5	CASSLGTGGGQPQHF
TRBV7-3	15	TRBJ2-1	CASSLGLAGPYEQFF
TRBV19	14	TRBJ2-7	CASSRGFFSYEQYF
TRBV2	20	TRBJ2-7	CASSESRDSGLKREPYEQYF
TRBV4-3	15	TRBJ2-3	CASSPLAGVTDTQYF
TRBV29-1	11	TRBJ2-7	CSGYRGSEQYF
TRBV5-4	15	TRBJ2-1	CASSPVRVWDNEQFF
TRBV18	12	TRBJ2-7	CASSPSSSEQYF
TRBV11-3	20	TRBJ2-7	CASSSINFIRQGLYSYEQYF
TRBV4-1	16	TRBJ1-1	CASSHPLRGRIAEAFF
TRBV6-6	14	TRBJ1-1	CASNEPEGNTEAFF
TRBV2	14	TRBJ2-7	CASSVYGSLYEQYF
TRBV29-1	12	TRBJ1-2	CSALLGNYGYTF
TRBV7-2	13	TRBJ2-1	CASASGSYNEQFF
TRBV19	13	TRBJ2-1	CASSIGGINEQFF
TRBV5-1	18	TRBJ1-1	CASSLVFTRRTGAPEAFF
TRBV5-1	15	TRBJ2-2	CASSRPASNTGELFF
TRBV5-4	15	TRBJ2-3	CASSPTSGSTDTQYF
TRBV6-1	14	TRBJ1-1	CASSASGRYTEAFF
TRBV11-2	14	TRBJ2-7	CASSLSDGSYEQYF
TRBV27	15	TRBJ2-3	CASSWNGGDTDTQYF
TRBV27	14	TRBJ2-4	CASSFSGSTNIQYF
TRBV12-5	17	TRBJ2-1	CASAKGLADSSYNEQFF
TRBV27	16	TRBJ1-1	CASSLSSTRLNTEAFF
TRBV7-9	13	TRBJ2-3	CASSYPPADTQYF
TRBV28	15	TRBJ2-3	CASSLADRDADTQYF
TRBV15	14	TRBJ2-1	CATSSQTGVAEQFF
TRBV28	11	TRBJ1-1	CASSFPAEAFF
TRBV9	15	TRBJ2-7	CASSKGLAEGYEQYF
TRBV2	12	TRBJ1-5	CASSEAYQPQHF
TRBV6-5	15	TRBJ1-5	CASSVSPGGGQPQHF
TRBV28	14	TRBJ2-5	CASSLWGRGETQYF
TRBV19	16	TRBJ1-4	CASSTLDRATNEKLFF
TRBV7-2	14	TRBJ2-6	CASSLGSGANVLTF
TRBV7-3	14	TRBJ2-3	CASSQWDSKDTQYF
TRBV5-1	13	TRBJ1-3	CASSSRRGNTIYF
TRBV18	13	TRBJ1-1	CASSQGTATEAFF
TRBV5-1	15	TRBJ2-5	CASSPTPTMQETQYF
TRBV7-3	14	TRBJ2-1	CASSPGLAGEEQFF
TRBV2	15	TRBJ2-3	CASVLAGGVADTQYF
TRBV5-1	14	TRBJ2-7	CASSAPSGAYEQYF
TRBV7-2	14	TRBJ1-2	CASSLRRHPYGYTF
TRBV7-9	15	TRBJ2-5	CASSLEVLLRETQYF
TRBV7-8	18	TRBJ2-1	CASSQRGASGAPYNEQFF
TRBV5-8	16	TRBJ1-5	CASSLFWGISNQPQHF